This TCR beta chain is from a study of T cells in Graves' hyperthyroidism and ophthalmopathy (dated by TCRdb to about 2019). Background for the entire study: Peripheral blood was collected at initial diagnosis, before any treatment. Prospective prediction of ophthalmopathy was tested in an independent validation cohort consisting of 18 hyperthyroidism patients and around 16 patients who later progressed to ophthalmopathy. The paper reports TCR Vbeta CDR3 sequencing of some 140 peripheral blood samples: around 45 ophthalmopathy, about 75 hyperthyroidism and around 17 progressor patients. To identify TCR V-J signatures that set the groups apart, the researchers used a discovery cohort of 90 to 100 patients, made up of some 41 with Graves' ophthalmopathy and about 59 with stable Graves' hyperthyroidism. The approximately 95 discovery patients were divided at random into training and test sets in a 7:3 ratio. Following sampling, methimazole starting at 30 mg daily was given to hyperthyroidism patients, and high-dose intravenous methylprednisolone was given to ophthalmopathy patients. In addition, the study compared T-cell repertoires in thyroid tissue and in blood from about 6 Graves' hyperthyroidism patients.

Study-wide findings and limitations: In validation, the model predicted progression to ophthalmopathy a median of about 6 months before onset, with about 67% sensitivity and roughly 72% specificity. Blood samples also contained most of the expanded thyroid clonotypes (frequency above 0.001), which suggests that blood repertoires may reflect thyroid immune responses. Sample size was not statistically predetermined, and blinding of investigators to group allocation was not performed. A 13 V-J signature model separated ophthalmopathy from stable hyperthyroidism, with around 90% sensitivity and about 81% specificity in cross-validation and 80%/75% in testing.

With regard to this clonotype: Its antigen has not been determined. No base quality values were provided; no much bigger clone lies one nucleotide off.

Stable Graves' hyperthyroidism was defined as the absence of progression to ophthalmopathy over 18 months of follow-up. Hyperthyroidism patients were aged 18 to 65 years and newly diagnosed, with disease duration of less than 2 months. The study excluded patients with uncontrolled infections, other autoimmune diseases, pregnancy or lactation. Diagnoses were based on clinical symptoms, serum thyroxine and TRAb, thyroid ultrasound and orbital computed tomography. PBMCs were isolated from about 9.1 ml of fresh peripheral blood by Ficoll-Paque density gradient centrifugation. Total RNA was extracted using Trizol reagent, and RNA quality was assessed on an Agilent 2100 Bioanalyzer. TCR beta CDR3 regions were amplified from RNA transcripts. The TCR CDR3 was subjected to a first round of RT-PCR using the HTBI primer set and the Qiagen OneStep RT-PCR kit. Libraries were constructed in a second round of multiplex PCR, after which size selection and purification were performed. Sequencing of the libraries was done on an Illumina HiSeq2000 using paired-end 100 bp reads. The source study handled its data this way. SOAPnuke was used to process the raw data, with reads discarded if the reads contained adapters or uncalled bases, had a mean Phred below 15, or lacked an exact constant-primer or identifier match. High-quality paired reads were merged with COPE v1.2.5, and unique nucleotide sequences were defined as clonotypes. MiTCR v1.1 was used to align the clonotypes against IMGT TRBV, TRBD and TRBJ reference segments. Only V-J combinations with frequency above 0.0001, covering approximately 99% of repertoires, were analysed. The TCS score was defined as F50 (clonal expansion) divided by E x V (chaos), with BLOSUM62-based TCRdist calculated between CDR3 peptides within each V-J. Welch's t-statistics and random forest reduced just over 500 V-J features to 13, which were used in a naive Bayes classifier (R e1071). The raw public reads went through TCRdb reprocessing: fastp at Q25, MiXCR clone calling, in-frame beta chains kept. One record per CDR3 amino acid sequence lists the most common genes and DNA. TCRdb, not the authors, supplied the V and J calls. The sample data list about 550,000 distinct CDR3 sequences, and around 20% of these were observed just once. The ten largest make up about 25% of the sample.

Sequencing input: blood. The sequence was collected from a man between 18 and 35 years old with Graves' hyperthyroidism.

The bases read TGCGCCAGCAGCACCGCCGGGACAGGGTACGGCGAGCAGTACTTC. This codes for CASSTAGTGYGEQYF. The rearrangement combines TRBV5-1 with TRBJ2-7; TRBD1 aligns with 9 central bases. Counted from cysteine to phenylalanine, this CDR3 has 15 amino acids. Kept here is only the CDR3 DNA, which spans 45 bases and is read in frame from base 1. CDR1 SGHRS and CDR2 YFSETQ are derived from the germline V gene. V trim: 4 bases; J trim: 6 bases; unmatched bases: 11.